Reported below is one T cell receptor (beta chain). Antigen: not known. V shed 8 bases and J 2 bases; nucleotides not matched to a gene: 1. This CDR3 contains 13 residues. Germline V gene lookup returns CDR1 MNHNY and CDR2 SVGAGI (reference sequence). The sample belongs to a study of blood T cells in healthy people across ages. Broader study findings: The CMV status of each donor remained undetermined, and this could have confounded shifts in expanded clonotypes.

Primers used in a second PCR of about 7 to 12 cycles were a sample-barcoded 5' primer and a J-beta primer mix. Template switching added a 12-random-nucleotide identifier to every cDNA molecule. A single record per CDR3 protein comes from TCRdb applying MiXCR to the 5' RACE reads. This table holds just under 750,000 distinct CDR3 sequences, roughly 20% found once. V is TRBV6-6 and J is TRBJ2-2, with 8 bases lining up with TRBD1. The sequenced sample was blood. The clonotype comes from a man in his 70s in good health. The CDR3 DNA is TGTGCCAGCGACAGGGGAAACACCGGGGAGCTGTTTTTT. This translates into CASDRGNTGELFF.